The following is a T cell receptor beta chain sequence with its context. Its antigen remains unknown. 13 Jbeta primers and 60 Vbeta primers were used for the PCR. Repertoires were generated with immunoSEQ multiplex PCR, while TCRdb's copy carries only in-frame clones and drops some. The profile shows some 200,000 clones, 84% of them singletons. This record comes from a study of cytomegalovirus exposure and HLA in healthy donors. Study findings and constraints: As was reported, the classifier diagnosed cytomegalovirus status with high specificity and sensitivity. Common viral pathogens were later found to be apparently linked to several of the most significant clusters.

Trimming shortened V by 4 bases and J by 2 bases, and 18 bases separated the two germline ends. Germline CDR1 is SGHTS and CDR2 is YDEGEE. The CDR3 spans 16 residues. The sequenced material came from PBMCs. V is TRBV5-8 and J is TRBJ2-5; weak D call: TRBD2 (5 bases). This TCR was sampled from a woman aged 45-65 years in good health and CMV-seropositive. The CDR3 DNA is TGTGCCAGCAGCCCTCTCGGACCCGAGCGGCAAGAGACCCAGTACTTC. Protein: CASSPLGPERQETQYF.